The 25 T cell receptor beta chains below come from one sample, sequenced in a study of blood T cell repertoires in COVID-19. This table comes from immunoSEQ multiplex PCR, and its TCRdb copy is limited to in-frame clones, with some not included. Of about 230,000 clones in the sample, over 80% were seen once. Sequencing was carried out using peripheral blood. The receptor source for this set is a man aged 40-55 years with acute or convalescent COVID-19.

The J gene is TRBJ1-4, the V gene TRBV5-1; TRBD1 matches 7 bases. After removal of 4 bases from V and 6 bases from J, the junction contained 6 bases not matched to a gene. Germline CDR1 is SGHRS and CDR2 is YFSETQ. This CDR3 is built from 14 residues. CDR3 in DNA: TGCGCCAGCAGCAGCCGGACAGGCGATGAAAAACTGTTTTTT. Translation gives CASSSRTGDEKLFF. The whole variable domain, remainder taken from reference TRBV5-1 and TRBJ1-4, is KAGVTQTPRYLIKTRGQQVTLSCSPISGHRSVSWYQQTPGQGLQFLFEYFSETQRNKGNFPGRFSGRQFSNSRSEMNVSTLELGDSALYLCASSSRTGDEKLFFGSGTQLSVL.

Here the CDR3 reads CASSKGQGERDTQYF. CDR3 in DNA: TGTGCCAGCAGCAAAGGACAGGGGGAGAGGGATACGCAGTATTTT. This chain connects TRBV21-1 to TRBJ2-3; no DNA check was done on the table's D call, TRBD1. TRBV21-1 is assigned pseudogene status. The CDR3 consists of 15 residues.

V gene TRBV19 combines with J gene TRBJ2-1; TRBD1 agrees at 10 bases. The germline V gene encodes CDR1 LNHDA and CDR2 SQIVND (reference sequence). The CDR3 loop spans 14 amino acids. The trim removed 5 bases at V and 6 bases at J, leaving 4 bases unmatched. CDR3 in amino acids: CASSVGQGINEQFF. CDR3 DNA: TGTGCCAGTAGTGTGGGACAGGGGATCAATGAGCAGTTCTTC.

The CDR3 DNA follows: TGTGCCAGCAGCTTCAGTGAGCGGGAGACCCAGTACTTC. Its protein is CASSFSERETQYF. This chain joins TRBV11-2 and TRBJ2-5; possibly TRBD2 for D (5 bases). Germline V lookup: CDR1 SGHAT, CDR2 FQNNGV. The CDR3 length is 13 residues. With 3 bases removed from V and 5 bases from J, the gap between germline ends came to 10 bases.

The chain recombines TRBV30 with TRBJ1-3; TRBD1 matches 12 bases. V was clipped by 1 base and J by 2 bases; unmatched bases: 0. CDR1 and CDR2 (germline): GTSNPN, SVGIG (reference sequence). CDR3 size: 15 residues. CDR3 DNA sequence: TGTGCCTGGAGTGGGGACAGGGGGCCTGGAAACACCATATATTTT. Its protein product is CAWSGDRGPGNTIYF.

Comments on this clone: Other DNA sequences in this sample translate to the same CDR3. The chain combines TRBV19 with TRBJ1-1; 8 bases agree with TRBD1. The CDR3 sequence is 14 residues long. Trimming cost V 6 bases and J 2 bases; bases outside gene matches: 5. Germline CDR1 reads LNHDA; CDR2 reads SQIVND (reference sequence). The CDR3 is CASSLDRGNTEAFF. The CDR3 DNA reads as TGTGCCAGTAGCCTCGACAGGGGTAACACTGAAGCTTTCTTT.

The chain employs TRBV14 and TRBJ1-2, with no clear D. The V gene's germline CDR1 is SGHDN and CDR2 FVKESK. The CDR3 totals 14 residues. V was shortened by 6 bases and J by 4 bases, with 15 bases between the two germline ends. The CDR3 DNA reads as TGTGCCAGCAGTGGACGGGATGATTTCTATGGCTACACCTTC. This codes for CASSGRDDFYGYTF.

The rearrangement joins TRBV4-1 to TRBJ2-1, with 8 bases lining up with TRBD2. Germline V gene lookup returns CDR1 MGHRA and CDR2 YSYEKL. J lost 7 bases, V lost 5 bases, and 10 bases had no gene match. This CDR3 region has 15 residues. The CDR3 spells CASSTPGLGINEQFF. CDR3 coding DNA: TGCGCCAGCAGCACCCCGGGACTAGGAATAAATGAGCAGTTCTTC.

The V and J genes are TRBV27 and TRBJ2-1, with TRBD2 matching over 7 bases. The CDR3 is 15 residues long. Per the germline V gene, CDR1 is MNHEY and CDR2 is SMNVEV (reference sequence). Trimming at V came to 1 base and at J to 10 bases, leaving 10 bases not matched to a gene. CDR3 coding DNA: TGTGCCAGCAGTTTATTGGGGGAGGGCCTGGGGGAGCAGTTCTTC. Translating gives CASSLLGEGLGEQFF.

Comment on this clone: This CDR3 is also generated by other DNA sequences in the sample. The J gene is TRBJ2-1, the V gene TRBV18, with D perhaps TRBD2 (5 bases). Trimming took off 5 bases at V and 0 bases at J, with 5 bases between the two ends. Germline assignment: CDR1 KGHSH and CDR2 LQKENI. This CDR3 comprises 13 residues. The CDR3 DNA is TGTGCCAGCTCAACTAGCTCCTACAATGAGCAGTTCTTC. It specifies CASSTSSYNEQFF.

The chain joins TRBV9 to TRBJ1-1, with a possible D match to TRBD1 (5 bases). Per germline, CDR1 SGDLS and CDR2 YYNGEE. V lost 3 bases to trimming and J lost 4 bases, with 13 bases between them. The CDR3 is 14 residues long. CDR3 residues: CASSGGGGGTEAFF. CDR3 coding DNA: TGTGCCAGCAGCGGCGGGGGGGGTGGCACTGAAGCTTTCTTT.

J is TRBJ2-3 and V is TRBV21-1; the table's D gene call, TRBD1, was not cross checked with the DNA. TRBV21-1 is a documented pseudogene. This CDR3 spans 16 amino acids. CDR3 coding DNA: TGTGCCAGCCGCACCGGGACAGGGGAGAGCACAGATACGCAGTATTTT. It yields the protein CASRTGTGESTDTQYF.

V is TRBV28 and J is TRBJ1-4; TRBD1 might be the D (6 bases). Trimming cost V 3 bases and J 8 bases, with 25 bases left between them. The CDR3 runs to 18 residues. Germline values: CDR1 MDHEN, CDR2 SYDVKM. CDR3 DNA sequence: TGTGCCAGCAGTTTCGGCCCCATCCACACAGGGAGGGTCGAAAAACTGTTTTTT. This gives the protein CASSFGPIHTGRVEKLFF.

The chain uses TRBV4-1 and TRBJ1-2, with unresolved D. This CDR3 has 12 amino acids. Germline lookup yields CDR1 MGHRA and CDR2 YSYEKL. The V end lost 2 bases, the J end lost 3 bases, and 4 bases lay between the germline ends. CDR3 coding DNA: TGCGCCAGCAGCCAATTAGACTATGGCTACACCTTC. This sequence encodes CASSQLDYGYTF.

The V gene is TRBV4-3, the J gene TRBJ2-1; TRBD2 agrees at 10 bases. Germline-derived CDR1 and CDR2 are LGHNA and YSLEER. The CDR3 length is 17 residues. V shed 3 bases, J shed 5 bases, and the junction held 10 bases outside the gene matches. CDR3 amino acids: CASSHAWFSGRNNEQFF. CDR3 bases: TGCGCCAGCAGCCACGCGTGGTTTAGCGGGAGGAACAATGAGCAGTTCTTC.

V and J are TRBV2 and TRBJ2-7; tentatively, D is TRBD2 (6 bases). CDR1 SNHLY and CDR2 FYNNEI come from the germline V gene. V lost 4 bases and J lost 5, with 18 bases in between. The CDR3 length is 15 residues. CDR3 loop: CASSVESSDQHEQYF. The CDR3 region has the DNA TGTGCCAGCAGTGTCGAGTCTAGCGATCAACACGAGCAGTACTTC.

This chain connects TRBV10-2 to TRBJ2-1; 7 nucleotides agree with TRBD2. With V trimmed by 2 bases and J by 5 bases, 6 bases remained unmatched. Germline V gene lookup returns CDR1 WSHSY and CDR2 SAAADI. The CDR3 totals 15 residues. CDR3: CASSEPGGDDNEQFF. The CDR3 region has the DNA TGCGCCAGCAGTGAGCCGGGGGGAGACGACAATGAGCAGTTCTTC.

The J gene is TRBJ1-4, the V gene TRBV19; D gene unclear. Trimming left V 5 bases short and J 7 bases short, with 17 bases between. Germline assignment: CDR1 LNHDA and CDR2 SQIVND (reference sequence). This CDR3 is built from 15 residues. The CDR3 loop reads CASSAPREDGEKLFF. CDR3 DNA sequence: TGTGCCAGTAGTGCCCCGAGGGAAGACGGTGAAAAACTGTTTTTT.

The chain employs TRBV12-5 and TRBJ1-6, with TRBD1 identical over 9 bases. Germline V gene data show CDR1 as LGHNT and CDR2 as FRNRAP. The length of the CDR3 is 20 residues. J lost 3 bases, V lost 4 bases, and 16 bases had no gene match. CDR3 amino acids: CASGYATTGTGKIYNSPLHF. The CDR3, as DNA: TGTGCTAGTGGTTACGCTACCACCGGGACAGGGAAGATCTATAATTCACCCCTCCACTTT.

The chain couples TRBV5-6 to TRBJ2-3; D call uncertain. This CDR3 has 15 amino acids. V lost 0 bases and J 0 bases, leaving 8 bases between the germline ends. The germline CDR1 and CDR2 sequences are SGHDT and YYEEEE. CDR3 amino acids: CASSLGPFSTDTQYF. The CDR3 nucleotides read TGTGCCAGCAGCTTGGGTCCGTTTAGCACAGATACGCAGTATTTT. Full variable domain (remainder filled in from reference TRBV5-6 and TRBJ2-3): DAGVTQSPTHLIKTRGQQVTLRCSPKSGHDTVSWYQQALGQGPQFIFQYYEEEERQRGNFPDRFSGHQFPNYSSELNVNALLLGDSALYLCASSLGPFSTDTQYFGPGTRLTVL.

The chain joins TRBV5-1 to TRBJ1-5; no clear D. The CDR3 consists of 14 residues. Germline V gene sequence: CDR1 SGHRS, CDR2 YFSETQ. The V end lost 1 base, the J end lost 3 bases, and 8 bases lay between the germline ends. The CDR3 loop is CASSLWPNNQPQHF. CDR3 sequence (DNA): TGCGCCAGCAGCTTGTGGCCAAACAATCAGCCCCAGCATTTT.

This clone was detected once. Here the CDR3 DNA reads TGTGCCAGCAGTTACGGTGCGGTTCGGGGGGAGCAGTACTTC. Amino acids: CASSYGAVRGEQYF. The chain joins TRBV6-2 or TRBV6-3 to TRBJ2-7; tentative D call: TRBD2 (6 bases). The CDR3 has 14 residues. V lost 2 bases and J lost 7, with 15 bases in between. CDR1 is MNHEY and CDR2 is SVGEGT in the germline V gene.

The rearrangement uses TRBV4-2 and TRBJ2-3; maybe TRBD2 (6 bases). Germline assignment: CDR1 LGHNA and CDR2 YNFKEQ. The CDR3 runs 17 residues. Trimming took off 0 bases at V and 1 base at J, with 14 bases between the two ends. CDR3 residues: CASSQDWGRRRTDTQYF. The CDR3 bases are TGTGCCAGCAGCCAAGATTGGGGGAGGAGACGCACAGATACGCAGTATTTT.

The chain is built from TRBV18 and TRBJ1-1; 9 bases are shared with TRBD1. This CDR3 is 14 amino acids long. J was trimmed by 5 bases and V by 5 bases; bases with no gene match: 6. Germline assignment: CDR1 KGHSH and CDR2 LQKENI. The CDR3 nucleotides read TGTGCCAGCTCAAGTAACAGGGGGCATACTGAAGCTTTCTTT. This translates into CASSSNRGHTEAFF.

The chain couples TRBV29-1 to TRBJ2-7; no definite D call. The CDR3 is 11 residues long. Trimming removed 4 bases at V and 6 bases at J, with 10 bases between. Germline CDR1 SQVTM, CDR2 ANQGSEA. This CDR3 reads CSVASVGEQYF. For the CDR3, the DNA is TGCAGCGTTGCCAGTGTTGGCGAGCAGTACTTC.